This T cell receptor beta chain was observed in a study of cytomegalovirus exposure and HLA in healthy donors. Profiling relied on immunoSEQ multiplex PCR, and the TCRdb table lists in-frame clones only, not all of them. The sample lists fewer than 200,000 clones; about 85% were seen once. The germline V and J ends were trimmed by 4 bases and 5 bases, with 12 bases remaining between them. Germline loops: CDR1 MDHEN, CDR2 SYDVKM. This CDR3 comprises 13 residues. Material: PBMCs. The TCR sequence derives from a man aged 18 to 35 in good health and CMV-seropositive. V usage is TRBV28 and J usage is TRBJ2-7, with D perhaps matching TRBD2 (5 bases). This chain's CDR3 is CASSSPLSDEQYF. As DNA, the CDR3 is TGTGCCAGCAGTTCCCCCCTTAGCGACGAGCAGTACTTC.